Listed here is a single T cell receptor (beta chain). No antigen is known for it. CDR3 length equals 16 residues. This specimen belongs to a study of T cells expressing NK-cell markers. Study-wide results and limits: Dominance of the CD3+CD56-NKG2C+ fraction by these clonotypes also held in a few donors.

Following a re-call of the 5' RACE reads, TCRdb has one entry per CDR3 protein and lacks DNA. The sample table includes about 540,000 distinct CDR3 sequences. This TCR was sampled from a man younger than 35 in good health. Sequenced: blood T cells: a sorted CD56 or NKG2C T cell subset, CD4+ or CD8+ T cells, or bulk PBMC T cells (not recorded which). This chain links TRBV12-3 or TRBV12-4 with TRBJ2-1; TCRdb indicates TRBD2, and absent DNA this call remains unverified. CDR3 sequence reads: CASSFGRGSSYNEQFF.